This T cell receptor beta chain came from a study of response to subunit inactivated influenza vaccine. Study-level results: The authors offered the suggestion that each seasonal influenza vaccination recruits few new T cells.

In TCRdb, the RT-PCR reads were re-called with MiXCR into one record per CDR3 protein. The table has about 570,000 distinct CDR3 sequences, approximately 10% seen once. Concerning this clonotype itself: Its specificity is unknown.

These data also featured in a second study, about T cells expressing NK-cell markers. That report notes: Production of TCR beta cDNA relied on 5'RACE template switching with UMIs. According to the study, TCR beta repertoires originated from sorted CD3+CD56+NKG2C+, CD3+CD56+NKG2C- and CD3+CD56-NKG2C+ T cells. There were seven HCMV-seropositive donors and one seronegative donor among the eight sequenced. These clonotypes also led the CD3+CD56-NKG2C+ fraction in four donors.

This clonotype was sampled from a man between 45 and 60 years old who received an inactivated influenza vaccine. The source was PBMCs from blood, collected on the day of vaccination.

Here the CDR3 reads CSADSGRYLYNEQFF. The CDR3, as DNA: TGCAGTGCTGATAGCGGGAGGTACCTCTACAATGAGCAGTTCTTC. The gene calls are TRBV20-1 and TRBJ2-1, with 10 bases that match TRBD2. Germline V gene sequence: CDR1 DFQATT, CDR2 SNEGSKA (reference sequence). The junction had 7 bases not matched to a gene; V was cut back by 5 bases and J by 3 bases. The CDR3 covers 15 residues.